This paragraph covers one TCR beta chain sequence. The data were taken from a study of cytomegalovirus exposure and HLA in healthy donors. V was pared by 4 bases and J by 4 bases, with 5 bases between. The CDR3 covers 11 residues. Germline CDR1 and CDR2: ENHRY and SYGVKD. The PCR used 60 Vbeta and 13 Jbeta primers. The protocol was immunoSEQ multiplex PCR, while the TCRdb copy is restricted to in-frame clones and leaves out a portion. Its table records 150,000 to 200,000 clones. This clonotype was sampled from a man between 25 and 39 years old in good health and CMV-seronegative. This chain joins TRBV10-3 and TRBJ2-7, with unresolved D. The sequencing sample was made of PBMCs. The CDR3 nucleotides read TGTGCCATCAGTGCGCAGTACGAGCAGTACTTC. This codes for CAISAQYEQYF.